What follows are 24 T cell receptor beta chains derived from one specimen sequenced in a study of blood T cell repertoires in COVID-19. TCRdb's copy holds only in-frame clones and misses some; the assay was immunoSEQ multiplex PCR. In the table there are about 130,000 clones, approximately 86% of which are singletons. Sequenced: peripheral blood. All receptors come from a woman in her sixties or seventies with COVID-19, enrolled during active disease.

This chain joins TRBV24-1 and TRBJ2-1; 14 bases match TRBD2. The CDR3 extends over 19 amino acids. Trimming removed 2 bases from V and 0 bases from J; junction bases left unmatched: 5. In germline, CDR1 is KGHDR, CDR2 SFDVKD. In DNA form, the CDR3 reads TGTGCCACCAGTGATTCTGGACTAGCGGGGGGCAGCTCCTACAATGAGCAGTTCTTC. This gives the protein CATSDSGLAGGSSYNEQFF.

The rearrangement links TRBV2 to TRBJ2-1, with D perhaps TRBD1 (6 bases). Germline CDR1 is SNHLY and CDR2 is FYNNEI. The CDR3 extends over 14 amino acids. V lost 6 bases, J lost 7 bases, and 16 bases lay in between. CDR3 loop: CASSRLQGKNEQFF. In DNA form, the CDR3 reads TGTGCCAGCAGCCGACTACAGGGAAAAAATGAGCAGTTCTTC.

The chain has TRBV3-1 (or the pseudogene TRBV3-2) and TRBJ1-2; 7 bases are a match to TRBD1. V lost 8 bases, J lost 8 bases, and 14 bases stayed unmatched. The CDR3 covers 14 residues. Germline CDR1 LGHDT, CDR2 YNNKEL (reference sequence). CDR3 sequence (DNA): TGTGCCAGCGGGTCAATCGGAGGGGGCCGGGGCTACACCTTC. It specifies CASGSIGGGRGYTF.

The chain is built from TRBV4-1 and TRBJ1-3, with TRBD1 matching over 7 bases. V shed 4 bases and J 0 bases; nucleotides not matched to a gene: 6. In germline, CDR1 is MGHRA, CDR2 YSYEKL. The length of the CDR3 is 16 residues. This chain's CDR3 is CASSPVGQSSGNTIYF. The CDR3 DNA follows: TGCGCCAGCAGCCCCGTGGGACAGAGCTCTGGAAACACCATATATTTT.

Worth noting for this clone: At the DNA level, this CDR3 is encoded by other sequences in the same sample as well. This chain links TRBV20-1 with TRBJ1-2; 7 bases are shared with TRBD1. Germline CDR1 reads DFQATT; CDR2 reads SNEGSKA (reference sequence). The CDR3 contains 11 residues. V lost 5 bases to trimming and J lost 5 bases; unmatched junction nucleotides: 2. The CDR3: CSARDSYGYTF. The CDR3 DNA reads as TGCAGTGCTCGGGACAGTTATGGCTACACCTTC.

About this clone: A read error may produce the germline difference seen at one junction end. This chain links TRBV14 with TRBJ1-2, with D perhaps matching TRBD1 (5 bases). From germline, CDR1 is SGHDN and CDR2 FVKESK. This CDR3 region has 10 residues. CDR3 DNA: TGCACGGGGGGGAACTATGGCTACACCTTC. As protein: CTGGNYGYTF. The variable domain in full, completed from reference TRBV14 and TRBJ1-2, reads EAGVTQFPSHSVIEKGQTVTLRCDPISGHDNLYWYRRVMGKEIKFLLHFVKESKQDESGMPNNRFLAERTGGTYSTLKVQPAELEDSGVYFCTGGNYGYTFGSGTRLTVV.

The J gene is TRBJ1-5, the V gene TRBV30, with D maybe TRBD1 (5 bases). Germline V gives CDR1 GTSNPN, CDR2 SVGIG (reference sequence). V shed 4 bases and J shed 0 bases, with 7 bases lying between them. The CDR3 is 13 amino acids. This CDR3 is CAWTGNSNQPQHF. In DNA form, the CDR3 reads TGTGCCTGGACAGGGAATAGCAATCAGCCCCAGCATTTT.

The chain couples TRBV24-1 to TRBJ2-1; D gene ambiguous. The ends were cut back, 5 bases at V and 6 bases at J, with 10 bases in the middle. There are 13 residues in the CDR3. The V gene's germline CDR1 is KGHDR and CDR2 SFDVKD. In nucleotides, the CDR3 is TGTGCCACCAGTGTCGGGTACCGCAATGAGCAGTTCTTC. Its translation: CATSVGYRNEQFF.

V gene TRBV28 combines with J gene TRBJ2-1; D unclear. Germline V gene data show CDR1 as MDHEN and CDR2 as SYDVKM. The CDR3 consists of 13 residues. V lost 3 bases, J lost 10 bases, and 13 bases lay in between. CDR3 in amino acids: CASSFGWSAEQFF. In DNA form, the CDR3 reads TGTGCCAGCAGTTTTGGGTGGTCAGCGGAGCAGTTCTTC.

The chain couples TRBV9 to TRBJ1-6; D is possibly TRBD1 (5 bases). The CDR3 extends over 15 amino acids. Between the trimmed V and J ends, which lost 2 bases and 7 bases, there was a span of 13 bases. CDR1 SGDLS and CDR2 YYNGEE come from the germline V gene. The CDR3 region has the DNA TGTGCCAGCAGCGTTTCAGCAGGGTCAAATTCACCCCTCCACTTT. Protein product: CASSVSAGSNSPLHF.

This clone showed up many times. The chain employs TRBV19 and TRBJ2-1, with 13 bases fitting TRBD2. This CDR3 comprises 17 residues. Per germline, CDR1 LNHDA and CDR2 SQIVND (reference sequence). V lost 4 bases, J lost 3 bases, and 6 bases stayed unmatched. The CDR3 region is CASSTSRTSGGYNEQFF. CDR3 coding DNA: TGTGCCAGTAGTACTAGTCGGACTAGCGGGGGCTACAATGAGCAGTTCTTC. The whole variable domain, filled in from reference TRBV19 and TRBJ2-1, reads DGGITQSPKYLFRKEGQNVTLSCEQNLNHDAMYWYRQDPGQGLRLIYYSQIVNDFQKGDIAEGYSVSREKKESFPLTVTSAQKNPTAFYLCASSTSRTSGGYNEQFFGPGTRLTVL.

V usage is TRBV7-9 and J usage is TRBJ1-5; a weak D match, TRBD1 (6 bases). From germline, CDR1 is SEHNR and CDR2 FQNEAQ (reference sequence). The CDR3 totals 15 residues. Trimming left V 1 base short and J 0 bases short, with 7 bases between. The CDR3 spells CASSLGQVSNQPQHF. CDR3 nucleotides: TGTGCCAGCAGCTTAGGACAGGTTAGCAATCAGCCCCAGCATTTT. The full variable domain, completed using reference TRBV7-9 and TRBJ1-5, is DTGVSQNPRHKITKRGQNVTFRCDPISEHNRLYWYRQTLGQGPEFLTYFQNEAQLEKSRLLSDRFSAERPKGSFSTLEIQRTEQGDSAMYLCASSLGQVSNQPQHFGDGTRLSIL.

The CDR3 loop is CASSRDLYYEQYF. The CDR3 DNA reads TGTGCCAGCAGTCGGGATCTCTACTACGAGCAGTACTTC. The V call is TRBV28, the J call TRBJ2-7; a weak D match, TRBD2 (5 bases). Germline CDR1 is MDHEN and CDR2 is SYDVKM. Trimming took 5 bases from V and 3 from J, leaving 11 bases between them. This CDR3 contains 13 residues. Using reference TRBV28 and TRBJ2-7 for the parts outside the CDR3, the full variable domain is DVKVTQSSRYLVKRTGEKVFLECVQDMDHENMFWYRQDPGLGLRLIYFSYDVKMKEKGDIPEGYSVSREKKERFSLILESASTNQTSMYLCASSRDLYYEQYFGPGTRLTVT.

J is TRBJ1-6 and V is TRBV6-2 or TRBV6-3; no firm D call. CDR1 MNHEY and CDR2 SVGEGT come from the germline V gene. CDR3 length equals 14 residues. Trimming shortened V by 6 bases and J by 7 bases, and 13 bases separated the two germline ends. The CDR3 protein is CASSGGKPNSPLHF. The CDR3 DNA is TGTGCCAGCAGCGGCGGGAAGCCGAATTCACCCCTCCACTTT.

The chain employs TRBV27 and TRBJ2-2; a weak D match, TRBD2 (6 bases). CDR1 and CDR2 from the germline V gene are MNHEY and SMNVEV (reference sequence). Trimming cost V 6 bases and J 6 bases, with 14 bases left between them. The CDR3 spans 14 residues. DNA of the CDR3: TGTGCCAGCAGCTTCCAAGGGGAGGCCGGGGAGCTGTTTTTT. Translating it yields CASSFQGEAGELFF.

The J gene is TRBJ2-1, the V gene TRBV7-9, with D possibly TRBD1 on 5 matching bases. This CDR3 is built from 14 residues. Trimming took 5 bases from V and 5 from J, leaving 13 bases between them. The germline V gene has CDR1 SEHNR and CDR2 FQNEAQ (reference sequence). CDR3 sequence: CASSPMGRDNEQFF. For the CDR3, the DNA is TGTGCCAGCAGCCCCATGGGCAGGGACAATGAGCAGTTCTTC.

This chain links TRBV24-1 with TRBJ2-5; weak D call: TRBD2 (5 bases). The CDR3 is made up of 14 amino acids. Germline-derived CDR1 and CDR2 are KGHDR and SFDVKD. V lost 6 bases and J 4 bases, leaving 14 bases between the germline ends. The CDR3 nucleotides read TGTGCCACCAGTCCGGCACGGGATGTAGAGACCCAGTACTTC. It translates to CATSPARDVETQYF.

The genes are TRBV7-8 and TRBJ1-3; 8 bases match TRBD1. V lost 5 bases and J lost 2; bases outside the gene matches: 8. The CDR3 loop spans 16 amino acids. Germline CDR1 SGHVS, CDR2 FQNEAQ. CDR3 in amino acids: CASSASTGGTGNTIYF. In DNA form, the CDR3 reads TGTGCCAGCAGCGCGAGCACAGGGGGTACTGGAAACACCATATATTTT.

The rearrangement links TRBV5-1 to TRBJ1-1, with a weak D call TRBD1 (5 bases). This CDR3 comprises 15 residues. Trimming removed 4 bases at V and 1 base at J, with 14 bases between. Germline values: CDR1 SGHRS, CDR2 YFSETQ. As DNA, the CDR3 is TGCGCCAGCAGCGGCGGGGCAGGGCCGAACACTGAAGCTTTCTTT. It specifies CASSGGAGPNTEAFF.

The chain links TRBV6-5 to TRBJ1-1; no reliable D call. This CDR3 has 16 amino acids. Trimming removed 2 bases at V and 1 base at J, with 14 bases between. Germline loops: CDR1 MNHEY, CDR2 SVGAGI. This CDR3 is CASSYRTDGKNTEAFF. As DNA, the CDR3 is TGTGCCAGCAGTTACCGTACGGACGGGAAGAACACTGAAGCTTTCTTT.

The V gene is TRBV30, the J gene TRBJ1-2; D not resolved. Trimming removed 8 bases at V and 7 bases at J, with 20 bases between. Germline CDR1 reads GTSNPN; CDR2 reads SVGIG (reference sequence). The length of the CDR3 is 13 residues. CDR3 loop: CAQIRPSGVGYTF. Written as DNA, the CDR3 is TGTGCCCAAATCCGCCCTTCCGGGGTTGGCTACACCTTC. The full variable domain, rest sourced from reference TRBV30 and TRBJ1-2, is SQTIHQWPATLVQPVGSPLSLECTVEGTSNPNLYWYRQAAGRGLQLLFYSVGIGQISSEVPQNLSASRPQDRQFILSSKKLLLSDSGFYLCAQIRPSGVGYTFGSGTRLTVV.

V is TRBV5-8 and J is TRBJ1-1; D may be TRBD1 (5 bases). This CDR3 comprises 13 residues. V dropped 4 bases and J dropped 11 bases, with 18 bases sitting between them. Per the germline V gene, CDR1 is SGHTS and CDR2 is YDEGEE. This chain's CDR3 is CASSGGTLMGAFF. CDR3 nucleotide sequence: TGTGCCAGCAGCGGCGGGACTCTCATGGGGGCTTTCTTT.

The chain carries TRBV5-1 and TRBJ1-3; D is possibly TRBD1 (5 bases). This CDR3 contains 15 residues. Trimming removed 4 bases from V and 0 bases from J, with 11 bases in between. Per the germline V gene, CDR1 is SGHRS and CDR2 is YFSETQ. The CDR3 here is CASSLDSNSGNTIYF. The DNA of the CDR3 is TGCGCCAGCAGCCTAGACAGTAACTCTGGAAACACCATATATTTT.

This clone has just one count. The rearrangement joins TRBV5-1 to TRBJ1-6; 9 nucleotides align to TRBD1. The CDR3 consists of 17 residues. V shed 3 bases, J shed 8 bases, and the junction held 12 bases outside the gene matches. The germline V gene has CDR1 SGHRS and CDR2 YFSETQ. The CDR3 spells CASSWGTGGGKHSPLHF. The CDR3 DNA reads TGCGCCAGCAGCTGGGGCACAGGGGGCGGTAAGCATTCACCCCTCCACTTT.